This T cell receptor beta chain was found in a study of vaccination effects on CD4 cells after COVID-19 (dated by TCRdb to between 2021 and 2024). General notes on the study: Each participant received two doses of an mRNA SARS-CoV-2 vaccine, either BNT162b2 or mRNA-1273. In both COVID-19 convalescent patients and infection-naive vaccine recipients, the study compared SARS-CoV-2 spike-specific CD4+ TCR repertoires from before mRNA vaccination with those from after it. Cultures from other donors in the study were sequenced with the Oncomine TCR Beta short-read assay on an Illumina iSeq 100. Altogether, roughly 10 COVID-19 convalescent patients and a few SARS-CoV-2-naive healthy vaccine recipients made up the full study. The research as a whole found: Both infection-induced and vaccine-induced clones contracted markedly at late post-vaccination timepoints, which is consistent with waning T cell responses. In healthy vaccine recipients, vaccine-induced clones were almost all SARS-CoV-2 mono-reactive, with only 1 of 255 cross-reactive with common cold coronaviruses. Only a small number of convalescent patients were included, and no early post-infection timepoints were available, which limited the study.

To identify antigen-specific CD4+ T cell clonotypes by their expansion, the ViraFEST assay first stimulated PBMC with viral peptide pools and then applied TCR sequencing. After around ten days of culture, CD4+ T cells were isolated with the EasySep CD4+ T cell isolation kit. None of the healthy vaccine recipients had a prior SARS-CoV-2 infection, which was confirmed by nucleocapsid antibody tests that came back negative both before and after vaccination. Each well held two million PBMC cultured in IMDM containing approximately 5% human AB serum, about 10 IU/ml IL-2 and gentamicin, along with approximately 10 ug/ml peptides. Half of the culture medium was replaced with fresh IL-2-containing medium on days 3 and 7. Unless otherwise noted, each peptide stimulation condition was cultured in triplicate wells. PBMC were separated from whole blood using Ficoll-Paque Plus gradient centrifugation and were then either cryopreserved at -140C or used fresh. Overlapping peptide pools spanned the spike proteins of SARS-CoV-2 and the common cold coronaviruses HCoV-NL63, HCoV-OC43 and HCoV-229E. The QIAamp micro DNA kit was used to extract genomic DNA from the cultured CD4+ T cells.

Libraries were constructed by the immunoSEQ multiplex PCR assay. TCR beta CDR3 sequencing was performed on DNA from the cultured, isolated CD4+ T cells. The study's own analysis went as follows. The analysis removed non-productive TCR sequences, trimmed reads to the CDR3 region, and retained only CDR3s that were 7 or more amino acids long. Antigen-specific clonotypes were identified using the MANAFEST web app by comparison of expansion in peptide wells against reference cultures. Positive clones required FDR<0.05 expansion versus reference and all other wells, odds ratio above 5, and frequency above 0.1% in two replicate wells. Cross-reactive clonotypes were defined as significantly expanded in SARS-CoV-2 spike wells and in at least one common cold coronavirus spike condition. CDR3 similarity was assessed by Levenshtein distance with the stringdist R package, and unrooted trees were built with ape in R 3.6.1. The table comes from immuneACCESS by way of TCRdb, which keeps in-frame sequences with V and J called. Part of the clones is missing from these tables; in studies checked, under half for an unresolved V gene and the rest for unknown reasons. V and J calls and clone size follow that table, whereas D and trimming were derived from the DNA. In all, the sample holds about 79,000 clones, and 60% to 80% of those were seen once. Roughly 1.7% of the sample lies in the top ten.

V was cut back by 0 bases and J by 5 bases, leaving a gap of 19 bases between them. The CDR3 covers 17 residues, taking in both the cysteine and the phenylalanine. Only the CDR3 portion is preserved as DNA: 51 bases, with reading frame beginning at the first base. The germline V gene provides CDR1 KGHSH and CDR2 LQKENI. With respect to this clone: No antigen is known for it. Per-base quality was not reported, and no clone a single base away is much larger than it.

Here the chain combines TRBV18 and TRBJ2-5; the D segment could be TRBD1, given 6 matching bases. This clonotype was sampled from a human donor who received a COVID-19 vaccine. The input for sequencing was CD4+ T cells from PBMCs cultured with HCoV-229E spike peptides, taken before COVID-19 vaccination. Taken with the paper, the label for cell subset or site translates to: HCoV-229E spike overlapping peptide pool stimulation. The CDR3 is CASSPPQGASGSETQYF. Here is the DNA: TGTGCCAGCTCACCACCACAGGGAGCATCAGGGTCGGAGACCCAGTACTTC.